This is a list of T cell receptor beta chains from one sample in a study of T-cell memory formation after mild COVID-19. MiXCR, applied by TCRdb to the 5' RACE reads, yields one record per CDR3 protein. Among 350,000 to 500,000 distinct CDR3 sequences listed, about a sixth were seen once. The material sequenced was PBMCs or a T cell subset sorted from them (not recorded which). The source is a young man who had mild COVID-19 (a few samples of this study predate the infection). Cell type and time point are not known. The CDR3 runs from the conserved cysteine through the conserved F or W.

V gene	CDR3 protein
TRBV15	CATSREFRTGVGNTIYF
TRBV10-3	CAISSSGTTLEQYF
TRBV4-3	CASVVRDLHEQYF
TRBV6-2/TRBV6-3	CASSRHGGNQPQHF
TRBV5-1	CASSSGGTTDTQYF
TRBV11-2	CASSLFGGRGTNEKLFF
TRBV7-9	CARDSGANVLTF
TRBV9	CASSSPVGTEAFF
TRBV6-6	CASRRAQETQYF
TRBV5-1	CASSLYSGGTEAFF
TRBV28	CASSPTGDIRAFF
TRBV7-9	CASSLVLFLNTGELFF
TRBV4-2	CASSQVPAGNTIYF
TRBV12-3/TRBV12-4	CASSLGQGAYMNTEAFF
TRBV25-1	CASSDGQEGLVTQHF
TRBV5-1	CASSPTGRFGTQYF
TRBV7-7	CASSPGEGRTGELFF
TRBV7-9	CASSSGQGGRVYIQYF
TRBV7-7	CASSLSLTPPGDTIYF
TRBV15	CATSRAGFNYGYTF
TRBV10-1	CASSDMTNTEAFF
TRBV20-1	CSAPAGGGQPQHF
TRBV15	CATSRDARGLFGAEAFF
TRBV24-1	CATSKGGQPQHF
TRBV7-9	CASRSFGTPQSYTQYF
TRBV7-9	CASSLIQGQPQHF
TRBV20-1	CSARDLSGATEYYEQYF
TRBV24-1	CATTGVRRLDGKNCSPLHF
TRBV5-1	CASSVDSYGYTF
TRBV11-1	CASSRGAQSGNTIYF
TRBV29-1	CSVAAGEGISGYTF
TRBV11-2	CASSLGGTPMNTEAFF
TRBV9	CASSGALAGITDTQYF
TRBV12-3/TRBV12-4	CASSLEWTEAFF
TRBV7-9	CASSLDKYGTDTQYF
TRBV3-1	CASSRTGYEQYF
TRBV19	CASSISARGTEAFF
TRBV9	CASSVGRGGRRNEQFF
TRBV19	CASSKGQGANEQFF
TRBV27	CASNSIRGPNTGELFF
TRBV2	CASRADQETQYF
TRBV28	CASSDRITGFENTQYF
TRBV27	CASSLGVSVTEAFF
TRBV2	CASSAASGGSDTQYF
TRBV5-1	CASRPYRAHNQPQHF
TRBV29-1	CSVALGGDEQFF
TRBV12-3/TRBV12-4	CASILGLNTGQLFF
TRBV6-1	CASSEVMSRAREPQHF
TRBV20-1	CSASSGDEKLFF
TRBV9	CASSVGQGGSYNEQFF